A single T cell receptor beta chain is shown here with its context. Its antigen is undetermined. These data belong to a study of identical twins. Broader study findings: Findings came from cross-sectional statistics, without long-term follow-up of donors. Memory repertoires showed no such pattern, whereas abundant cord blood beta clonotypes carried fewer insertions.

MiXCR, applied by TCRdb to the 5' RACE reads, yields one record per CDR3 protein. The top ten clones hold around 1.6% of a sample with around 960,000 distinct CDR3 sequences, more than 9% of them seen once. The CDR3 is 17 amino acids. The germline V gene encodes CDR1 DFQATT and CDR2 SNEGSKA (reference sequence). V lost 5 bases and J lost 3, with 24 bases in between. Separately, the same data were catalogued under a study of yellow fever vaccine responses in identical twins. In that study: In identical twins, vaccine T cell responses appeared partly shared and partly individual.

The chain couples TRBV20-1 to TRBJ2-3, with D possibly matching TRBD2 (6 bases). The TCR comes from a woman aged 18-29 years in good health. Sequencing input: PBMCs. CDR3 nucleotide sequence: TGCAGTGCTTTCACCTCCGGGACTCCGTTAGGGACAGATACGCAGTATTTT. This encodes CSAFTSGTPLGTDTQYF.